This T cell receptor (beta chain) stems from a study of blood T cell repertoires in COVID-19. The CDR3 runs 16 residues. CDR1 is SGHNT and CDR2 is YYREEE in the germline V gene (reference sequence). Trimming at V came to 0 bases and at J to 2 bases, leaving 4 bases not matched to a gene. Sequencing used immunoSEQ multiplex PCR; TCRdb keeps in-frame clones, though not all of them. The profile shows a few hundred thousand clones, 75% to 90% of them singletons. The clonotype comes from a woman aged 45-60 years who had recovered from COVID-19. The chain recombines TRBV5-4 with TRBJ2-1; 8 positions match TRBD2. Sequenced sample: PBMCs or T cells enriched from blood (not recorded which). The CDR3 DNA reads TGTGCCAGCAGCTTGGGAGGCGGGGGGACCTACAATGAGCAGTTCTTC. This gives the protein CASSLGGGGTYNEQFF.